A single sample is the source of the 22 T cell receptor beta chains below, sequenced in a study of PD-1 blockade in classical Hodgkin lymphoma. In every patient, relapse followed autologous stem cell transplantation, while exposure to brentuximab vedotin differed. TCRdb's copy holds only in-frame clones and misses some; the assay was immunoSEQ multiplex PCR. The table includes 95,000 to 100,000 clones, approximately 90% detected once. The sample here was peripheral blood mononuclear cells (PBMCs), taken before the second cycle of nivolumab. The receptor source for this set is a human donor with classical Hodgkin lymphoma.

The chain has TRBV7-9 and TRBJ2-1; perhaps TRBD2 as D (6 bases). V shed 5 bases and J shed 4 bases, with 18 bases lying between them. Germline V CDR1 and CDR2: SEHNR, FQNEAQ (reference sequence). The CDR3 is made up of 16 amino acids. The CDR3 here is CASSPPEGPKYNEQFF. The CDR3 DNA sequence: TGTGCCAGCAGCCCACCGGAGGGGCCGAAATACAATGAGCAGTTCTTC.

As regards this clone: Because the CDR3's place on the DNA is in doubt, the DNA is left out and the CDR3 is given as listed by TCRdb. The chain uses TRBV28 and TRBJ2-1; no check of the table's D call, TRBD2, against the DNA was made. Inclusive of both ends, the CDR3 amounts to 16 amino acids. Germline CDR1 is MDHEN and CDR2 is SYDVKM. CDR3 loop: CASSFGEGLAYNEQFF.

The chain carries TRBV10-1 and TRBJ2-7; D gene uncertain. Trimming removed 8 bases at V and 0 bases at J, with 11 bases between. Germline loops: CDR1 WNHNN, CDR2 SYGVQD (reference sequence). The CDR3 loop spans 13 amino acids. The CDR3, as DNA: TGCGCCAGCTCGACCGGAAGCTCCTACGAGCAGTACTTC. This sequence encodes CASSTGSSYEQYF.

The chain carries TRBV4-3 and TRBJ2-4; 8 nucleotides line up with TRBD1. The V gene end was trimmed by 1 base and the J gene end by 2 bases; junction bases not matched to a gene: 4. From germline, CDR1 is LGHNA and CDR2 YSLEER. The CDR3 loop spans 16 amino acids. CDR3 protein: CASSQVDRGTKNIQYF. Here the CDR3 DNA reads TGCGCCAGCAGCCAAGTCGACAGGGGAACCAAAAACATTCAGTACTTC.

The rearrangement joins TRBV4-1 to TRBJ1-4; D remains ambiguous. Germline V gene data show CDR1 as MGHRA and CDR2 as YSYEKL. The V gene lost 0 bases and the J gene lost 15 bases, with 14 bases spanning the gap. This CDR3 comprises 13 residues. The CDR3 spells CASSQDLPAGMFF. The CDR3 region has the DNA TGCGCCAGCAGCCAAGACCTCCCGGCCGGGATGTTTTTT.

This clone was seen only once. The CDR3 nucleotides are TGCGCCAGCAGTCCCCCGGTACAGTACCAAGAGACCCAGTACTTC. It is translated as CASSPPVQYQETQYF. The genes are TRBV23-1 and TRBJ2-5; no reliable D call. TRBV23-1 is an ORF; its function is uncertain. Trimming pared 4 bases from V and 0 bases from J, leaving 12 bases between. The CDR3 length is 15 residues.

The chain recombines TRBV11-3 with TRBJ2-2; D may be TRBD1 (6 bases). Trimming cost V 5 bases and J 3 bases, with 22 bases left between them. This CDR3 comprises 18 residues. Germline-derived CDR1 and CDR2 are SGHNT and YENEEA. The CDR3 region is CASSQTGWGKQDTGELFF. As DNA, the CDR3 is TGTGCCAGCAGCCAGACAGGTTGGGGGAAACAGGACACCGGGGAGCTGTTTTTT.

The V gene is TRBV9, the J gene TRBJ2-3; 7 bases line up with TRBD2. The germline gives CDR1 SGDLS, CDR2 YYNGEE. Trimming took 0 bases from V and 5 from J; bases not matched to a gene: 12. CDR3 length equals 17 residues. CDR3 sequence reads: CASSVAGWEGHEDTQYF. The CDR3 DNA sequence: TGTGCCAGCAGCGTAGCAGGCTGGGAGGGTCACGAAGATACGCAGTATTTT.

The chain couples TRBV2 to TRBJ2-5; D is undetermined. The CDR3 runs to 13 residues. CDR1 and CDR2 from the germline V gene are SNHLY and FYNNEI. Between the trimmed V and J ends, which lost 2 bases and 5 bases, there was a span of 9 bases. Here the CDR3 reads CASSEFIWETQYF. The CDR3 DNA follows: TGTGCCAGCAGTGAATTTATTTGGGAGACCCAGTACTTC.

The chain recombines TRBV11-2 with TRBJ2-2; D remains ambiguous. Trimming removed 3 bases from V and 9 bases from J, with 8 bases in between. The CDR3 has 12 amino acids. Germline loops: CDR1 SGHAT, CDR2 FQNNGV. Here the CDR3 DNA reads TGTGCCAGCAGCTTCTATGACCGGGAGCTGTTTTTT. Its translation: CASSFYDRELFF.

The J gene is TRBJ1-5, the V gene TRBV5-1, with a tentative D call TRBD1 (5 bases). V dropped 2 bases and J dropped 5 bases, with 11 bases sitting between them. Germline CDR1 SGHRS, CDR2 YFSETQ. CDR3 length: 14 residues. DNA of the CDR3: TGCGCCAGCAGCTTAGGGGTTGGGGATCAGCCCCAGCATTTT. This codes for CASSLGVGDQPQHF.

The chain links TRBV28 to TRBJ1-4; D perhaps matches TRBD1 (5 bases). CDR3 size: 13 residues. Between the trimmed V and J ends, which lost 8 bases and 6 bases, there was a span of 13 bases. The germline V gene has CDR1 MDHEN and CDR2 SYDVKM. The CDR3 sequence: CASRWDGDEKLFF. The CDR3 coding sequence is TGTGCCAGCCGTTGGGACGGAGATGAAAAACTGTTTTTT.

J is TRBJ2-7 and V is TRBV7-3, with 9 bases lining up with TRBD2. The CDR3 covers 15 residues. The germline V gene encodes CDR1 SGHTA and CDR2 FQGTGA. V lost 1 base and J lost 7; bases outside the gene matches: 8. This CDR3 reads CASSLRARTSEEQYF. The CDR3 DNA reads TGTGCCAGCAGCTTAAGGGCCCGGACTAGCGAGGAGCAGTACTTC.

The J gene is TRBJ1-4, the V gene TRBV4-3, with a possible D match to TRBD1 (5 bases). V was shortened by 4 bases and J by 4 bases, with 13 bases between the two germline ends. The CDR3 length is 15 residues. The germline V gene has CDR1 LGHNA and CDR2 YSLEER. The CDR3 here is CASSPDGDGNEKLFF. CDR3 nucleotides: TGCGCCAGCAGCCCCGATGGGGACGGTAATGAAAAACTGTTTTTT.

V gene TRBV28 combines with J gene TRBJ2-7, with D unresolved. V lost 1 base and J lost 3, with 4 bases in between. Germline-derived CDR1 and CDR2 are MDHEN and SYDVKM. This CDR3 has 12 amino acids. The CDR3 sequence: CASSLSGYEQYF. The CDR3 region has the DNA TGTGCCAGCAGTTTATCCGGCTACGAGCAGTACTTC. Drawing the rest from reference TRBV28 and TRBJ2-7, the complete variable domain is DVKVTQSSRYLVKRTGEKVFLECVQDMDHENMFWYRQDPGLGLRLIYFSYDVKMKEKGDIPEGYSVSREKKERFSLILESASTNQTSMYLCASSLSGYEQYFGPGTRLTVT.

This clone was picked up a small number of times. In DNA form, the CDR3 reads TGTGCCAGCTCACCCCTTGAGGGGCAAGGGCAGCCCCAGCATTTT. Translating gives CASSPLEGQGQPQHF. V gene TRBV18 combines with J gene TRBJ1-5; a possible D gene is TRBD1 (5 bases). This CDR3 comprises 15 residues. Germline CDR1 and CDR2: KGHSH and LQKENI. V gave up 3 bases and J gave up 7 bases, with 16 bases separating them.

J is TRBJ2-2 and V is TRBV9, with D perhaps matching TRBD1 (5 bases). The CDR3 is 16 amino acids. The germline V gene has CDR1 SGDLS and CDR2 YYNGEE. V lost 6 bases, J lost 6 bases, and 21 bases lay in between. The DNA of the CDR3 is TGTGCCAGCACCCGACGTGGCCAGGGCCTGCCCGGGGAGCTGTTTTTT. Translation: CASTRRGQGLPGELFF.

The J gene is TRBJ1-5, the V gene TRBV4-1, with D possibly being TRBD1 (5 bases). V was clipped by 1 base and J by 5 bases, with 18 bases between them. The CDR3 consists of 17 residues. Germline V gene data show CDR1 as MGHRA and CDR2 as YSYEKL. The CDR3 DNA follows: TGCGCCAGCAGCCAAGTCGTGGTACGGGGACGGGATCAGCCCCAGCATTTT. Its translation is CASSQVVVRGRDQPQHF.

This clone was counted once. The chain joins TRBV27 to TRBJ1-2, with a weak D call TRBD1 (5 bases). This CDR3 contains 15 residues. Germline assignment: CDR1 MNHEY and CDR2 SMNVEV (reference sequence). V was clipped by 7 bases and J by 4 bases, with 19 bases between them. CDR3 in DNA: TGTGCCAGCACCCCAAGTGGGGCGCGTCCCTATGGCTACACCTTC. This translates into CASTPSGARPYGYTF.

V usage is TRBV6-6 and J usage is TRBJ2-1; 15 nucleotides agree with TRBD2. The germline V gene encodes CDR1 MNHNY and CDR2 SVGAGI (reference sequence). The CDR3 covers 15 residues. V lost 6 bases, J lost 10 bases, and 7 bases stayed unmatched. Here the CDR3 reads CASSRTSGGAVEQFF. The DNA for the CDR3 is TGTGCCAGCAGCCGGACTAGCGGGGGGGCCGTGGAGCAGTTCTTC.

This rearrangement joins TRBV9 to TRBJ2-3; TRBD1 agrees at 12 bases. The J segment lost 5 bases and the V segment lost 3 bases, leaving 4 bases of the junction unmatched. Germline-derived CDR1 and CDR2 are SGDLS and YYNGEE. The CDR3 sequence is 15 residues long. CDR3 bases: TGTGCCAGCAGCGACGGGACAGGGGGCCGAGATACGCAGTATTTT. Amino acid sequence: CASSDGTGGRDTQYF.

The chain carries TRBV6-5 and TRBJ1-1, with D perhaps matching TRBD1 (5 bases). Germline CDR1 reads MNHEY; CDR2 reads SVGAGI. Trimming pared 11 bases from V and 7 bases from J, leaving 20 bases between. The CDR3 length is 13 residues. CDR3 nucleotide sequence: TGTGCCGGGACCTTCTTCCCCTATAGTGAAGCTTTCTTT. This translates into CAGTFFPYSEAFF.